The 11 T cell receptor beta chains below come from one sample, sequenced in a study of beta chain features in type 1 diabetes. General study points: Researchers report that Type 1 diabetes patients had moderately but significantly shorter TCRB CDR3s across all four CD4+ subsets.

The authors reverse transcribed all of the isolated RNA, so sequencing captured expressed TCRB transcripts. Assay used: immunoSEQ multiplex PCR; TCRdb lists only in-frame clones, some missing. The sample has about 260,000 clones; 20% are singletons. For these receptors, no antigen is known. Source material: naive CD4+ T cells from blood. The receptors come from a woman aged 40 to 50 with type 1 diabetes.

The chain couples TRBV29-1 to TRBJ2-7; D possibly corresponds to TRBD2 (5 bases). The CDR3 runs 13 residues. V was clipped by 6 bases and J by 0 bases, with 12 bases between them. Germline-derived CDR1 and CDR2 are SQVTM and ANQGSEA. CDR3 in amino acids: CSVWTVASYEQYF. The CDR3 DNA is TGCAGCGTCTGGACTGTCGCCTCCTACGAGCAGTACTTC.

V and J are TRBV29-1 and TRBJ2-2; TRBD1 matches at 8 bases. Germline loops: CDR1 SQVTM, CDR2 ANQGSEA. The V and J ends lost 7 bases and 1 base, in that order; junction bases with no gene match: 11. The CDR3 is 16 residues long. The CDR3 DNA is TGCAGCGCAATCCAGGGGGCAGAGATGAACACCGGGGAGCTGTTTTTT. Translating it yields CSAIQGAEMNTGELFF.

The chain couples TRBV9 to TRBJ2-1, with a tentative D call TRBD2 (6 bases). The CDR3 length is 13 residues. V was clipped by 3 bases and J by 5 bases, with 9 bases between them. The germline gives CDR1 SGDLS, CDR2 YYNGEE. CDR3: CASSEGLHNEQFF. CDR3 DNA sequence: TGTGCCAGCAGCGAGGGACTTCACAATGAGCAGTTCTTC. Full variable domain (rest looked up from reference TRBV9 and TRBJ2-1): DSGVTQTPKHLITATGQRVTLRCSPRSGDLSVYWYQQSLDQGLQFLIQYYNGEERAKGNILERFSAQQFPDLHSELNLSSLELGDSALYFCASSEGLHNEQFFGPGTRLTVL.

The chain has TRBV10-3 and TRBJ2-5, with 7 bases identical to TRBD2. CDR3 length: 14 amino acids. Germline CDR1 reads ENHRY; CDR2 reads SYGVKD. V lost 5 bases and J lost 0; bases outside the gene matches: 3. Here the CDR3 DNA reads TGTGCCATCAGTAGTCGGGGGGACCAAGAGACCCAGTACTTC. Residues: CAISSRGDQETQYF.

The chain links TRBV9 to TRBJ2-1; D unclear. CDR1 SGDLS and CDR2 YYNGEE come from the germline V gene. Between the trimmed V and J ends, which lost 4 bases and 5 bases, there was a span of 16 bases. The CDR3 is 15 residues long. CDR3 residues: CASSLDGLRDNEQFF. In nucleotides, the CDR3 is TGTGCCAGCAGCCTCGACGGCCTCCGGGACAATGAGCAGTTCTTC.

The J gene is TRBJ1-5, the V gene TRBV5-6; no clear D. Per germline, CDR1 SGHDT and CDR2 YYEEEE. Trimming removed 1 base from V and 1 base from J, with 9 bases in between. The CDR3 covers 15 residues. The CDR3 sequence: CASSLRPESNQPQHF. CDR3 nucleotides: TGTGCCAGCAGCTTGAGGCCGGAGAGCAATCAGCCCCAGCATTTT.

This clone showed up just a few times. This sequence joins TRBV28 and TRBJ2-7; 12 nucleotides align to TRBD2. Germline V lookup: CDR1 MDHEN, CDR2 SYDVKM. This CDR3 is 19 amino acids long. J gave up 3 bases and V 5 bases, and 17 bases lay outside the gene matches. CDR3 loop: CASSNPPGLAGGSRYEQYF. CDR3 DNA sequence: TGTGCCAGCAGTAATCCCCCGGGACTAGCGGGCGGTTCCCGCTACGAGCAGTACTTC.

CDR3 region: CASSEAYGYTF. The CDR3 DNA reads as TGTGCCAGCAGCGAAGCCTATGGCTACACCTTC. The rearrangement joins TRBV7-2 to TRBJ1-2, with no clear D. V lost 5 bases, J lost 4 bases, and 5 bases lay in between. The CDR3 has 11 residues. Germline CDR1 SGHTA, CDR2 FQGNSA.

The chain employs TRBV28 and TRBJ1-2; tentatively, D is TRBD1 (5 bases). Trimming removed 5 bases from V and 4 bases from J, with 14 bases in between. The CDR3 has 14 residues. From germline, CDR1 is MDHEN and CDR2 SYDVKM. The DNA of the CDR3 is TGTGCCAGCAGTGGGGCCCCGGGCCCCTATGGCTACACCTTC. It specifies CASSGAPGPYGYTF.

In this sample, this clone turned up a few times. The CDR3 DNA is TGCGCCAGCAGCCGCGGGACAGGGAATGAAAAACTGTTTTTT. This encodes CASSRGTGNEKLFF. This chain uses TRBV5-1 with TRBJ1-4; 9 bases align to TRBD1. V lost 4 bases to trimming and J lost 5 bases; unmatched junction nucleotides: 3. Germline CDR1 is SGHRS and CDR2 is YFSETQ. The CDR3 contains 14 residues.

This chain connects TRBV28 to TRBJ1-2; 7 nucleotides align to TRBD1. The CDR3 loop spans 14 amino acids. Germline CDR1 and CDR2: MDHEN and SYDVKM. Trimming at V came to 5 bases and at J to 2 bases, leaving 5 bases not matched to a gene. The DNA of the CDR3 is TGTGCCAGCAGTACTACAGGGGCCAACTATGGCTACACCTTC. It is translated as CASSTTGANYGYTF.